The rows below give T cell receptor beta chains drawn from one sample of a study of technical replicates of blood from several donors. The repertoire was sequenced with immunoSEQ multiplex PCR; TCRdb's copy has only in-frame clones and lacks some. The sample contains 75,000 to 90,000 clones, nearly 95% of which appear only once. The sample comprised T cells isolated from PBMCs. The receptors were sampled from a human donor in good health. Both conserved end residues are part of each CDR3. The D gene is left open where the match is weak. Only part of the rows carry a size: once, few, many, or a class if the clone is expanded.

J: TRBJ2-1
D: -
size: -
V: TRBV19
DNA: TGTGCCAGTAGTATCGCCGGGAGACTAGTCTCCTACAATGAGCAGTTCTTC
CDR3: CASSIAGRLVSYNEQFF

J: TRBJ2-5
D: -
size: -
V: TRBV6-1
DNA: TGTGCCAGCAGGGGGCTAGACCAAGAGACCCAGTACTTC
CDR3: CASRGLDQETQYF

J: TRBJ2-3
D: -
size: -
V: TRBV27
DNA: TGTGCTACGGGGACCGGAGGGGCAGATACGCAGTATTTT
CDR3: CATGTGGADTQYF

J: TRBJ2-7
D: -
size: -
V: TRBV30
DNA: TGTGCCTCCACTACGGGGATTCAGTACGAGCAGTACTTC
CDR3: CASTTGIQYEQYF

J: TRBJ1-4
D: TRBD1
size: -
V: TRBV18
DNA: TGTGCCAGCTCACAGGGGGCAGCGACTAATGAAAAACTGTTTTTT
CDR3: CASSQGAATNEKLFF

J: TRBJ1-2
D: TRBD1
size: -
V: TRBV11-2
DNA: TGTGCCAGCAGTGGAGGACAGGGGGCAGAAGGCTACACCTTC
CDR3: CASSGGQGAEGYTF

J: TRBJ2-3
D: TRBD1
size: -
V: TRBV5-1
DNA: TGCGCCAGCAGCCCAGGACAGGTCACAGATACGCAGTATTTT
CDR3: CASSPGQVTDTQYF

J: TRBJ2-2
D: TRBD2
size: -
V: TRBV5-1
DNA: TGCGCCAGCAGAACGGGAGGGAACACCGGGGAGCTGTTTTTT
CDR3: CASRTGGNTGELFF

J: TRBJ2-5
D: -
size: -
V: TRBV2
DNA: TGTGCCAGCGTTAGAATAGAGACCCAGTACTTC
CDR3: CASVRIETQYF

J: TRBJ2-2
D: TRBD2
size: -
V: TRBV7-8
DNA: TGTGCCAGCAGGTTCTCGTGGACTAGCGAAAACACCGGGGAGCTGTTTTTT
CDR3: CASRFSWTSENTGELFF

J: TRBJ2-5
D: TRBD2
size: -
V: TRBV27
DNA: TGTGCCAGCAGTGGACACCCGGGGGGGAAGACCCAGTACTTC
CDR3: CASSGHPGGKTQYF

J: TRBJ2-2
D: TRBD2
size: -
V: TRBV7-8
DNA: TGTGCCAGCAGCCAGGGACTAGATGCCGGGGAGCTGTTTTTT
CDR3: CASSQGLDAGELFF

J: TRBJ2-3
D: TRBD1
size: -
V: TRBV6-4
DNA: TGTGCCAGCAGTGACTCGACAGGGGGCGCAGATACGCAGTATTTT
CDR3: CASSDSTGGADTQYF

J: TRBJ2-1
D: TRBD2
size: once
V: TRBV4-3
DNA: TGCGCCAGCAGCCAAGATACGGCGGGAGCTGATAATGAGCAGTTCTTC
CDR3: CASSQDTAGADNEQFF

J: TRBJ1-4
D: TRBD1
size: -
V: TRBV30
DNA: TGTGCCTGGAGCCCTTCTAATGGGCTAGGGGGCAGTGAAAAACTGTTTTTT
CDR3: CAWSPSNGLGGSEKLFF

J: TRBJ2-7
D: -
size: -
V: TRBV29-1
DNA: TGCAGCGTACAGGACGGAGAGCAGTACTTC
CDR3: CSVQDGEQYF

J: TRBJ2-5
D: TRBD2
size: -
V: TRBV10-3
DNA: TGTGCCATCAGTGAGTCCGGCGGGAGGGCTTCGGAGACCCAGTACTTC
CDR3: CAISESGGRASETQYF

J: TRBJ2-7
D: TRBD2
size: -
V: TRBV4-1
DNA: TGCGCCAGCAGCCAGACTAGCGGAGTTTCCTACGAGCAGTACTTC
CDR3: CASSQTSGVSYEQYF

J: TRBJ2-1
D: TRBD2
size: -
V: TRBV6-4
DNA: TGTGCCAGCAGTGCCTCAGGCGGGAGGGCCTTCAATGAGCAGTTCTTC
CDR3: CASSASGGRAFNEQFF

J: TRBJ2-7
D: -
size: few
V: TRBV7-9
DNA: TGTGCCAGCAGTTCGGACAGCAACTACGAGCAGTACTTC
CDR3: CASSSDSNYEQYF

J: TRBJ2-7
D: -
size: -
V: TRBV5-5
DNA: TGTGCCAGCAGCCTCGTAGAGGCATCCTACGAGCAGTACTTC
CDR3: CASSLVEASYEQYF

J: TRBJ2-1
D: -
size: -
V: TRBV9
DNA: TGTGCCAGCAGCGTAGAGCTAGCCCTCCCCTTGGATGAGCAGTTCTTC
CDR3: CASSVELALPLDEQFF

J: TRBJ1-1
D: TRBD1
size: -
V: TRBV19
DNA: TGTGCCAGTAGTGTAAGACAGGGTACTGAAGCTTTCTTT
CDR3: CASSVRQGTEAFF

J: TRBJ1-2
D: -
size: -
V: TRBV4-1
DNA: TGCGCCAGCAGCCAACTCACCGGGACATACAAGAGAGGAAACTATGGCTACACCTTC
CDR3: CASSQLTGTYKRGNYGYTF

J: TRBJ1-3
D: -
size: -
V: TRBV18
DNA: TGTGCCAGCTCGGAACTCCAGGGATCTGGAAACACCATATATTTT
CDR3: CASSELQGSGNTIYF

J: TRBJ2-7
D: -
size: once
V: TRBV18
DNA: TGTGCCAGCTCACCTTTCGGAGGGACCTCCTACGAGCAGTACTTC
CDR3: CASSPFGGTSYEQYF

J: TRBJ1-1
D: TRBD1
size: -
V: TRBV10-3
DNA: TGTGCCATCAGCTTAAACAGGGGGCGGAACACTGAAGCTTTCTTT
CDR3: CAISLNRGRNTEAFF

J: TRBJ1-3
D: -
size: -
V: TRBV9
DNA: TGTGCCAGCAGCGTCTTCCCAGGGGAAACTGGAAACACCATATATTTT
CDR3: CASSVFPGETGNTIYF

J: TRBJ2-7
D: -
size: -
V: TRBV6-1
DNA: TGTGCCACCCTGGCTGGCTACGAGCAGTACTTC
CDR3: CATLAGYEQYF

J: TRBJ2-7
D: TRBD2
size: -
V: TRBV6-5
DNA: TGTGCCAGCAGCCAGACTAGCGGGAACTACGAGCAGTACTTC
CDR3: CASSQTSGNYEQYF

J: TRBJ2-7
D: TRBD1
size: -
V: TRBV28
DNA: TGTGCCAGCAGAGAGTTTTCAGGACAGGGGGTTTACGAGCAGTACTTC
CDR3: CASREFSGQGVYEQYF

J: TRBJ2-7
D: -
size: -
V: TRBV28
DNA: TGTGCCAGCCGTTTTCTCGTTCCGCAGGGCCCCACCTACGAGCAGTACTTC
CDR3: CASRFLVPQGPTYEQYF

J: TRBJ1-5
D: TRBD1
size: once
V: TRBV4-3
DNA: TGCGCCAGCACCCGGGACAGGGGCGAGGGGCAGCCCCAGCATTTT
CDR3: CASTRDRGEGQPQHF

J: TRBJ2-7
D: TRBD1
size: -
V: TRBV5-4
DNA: TGTGCCAGCAGCTTGGCCGGGGACAGGGCCTACGAGCAGTACTTC
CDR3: CASSLAGDRAYEQYF

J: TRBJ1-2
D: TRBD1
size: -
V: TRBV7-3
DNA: TGTGCCAGCAGCTTAACGTCAGGGGGCTATGGCTACACCTTC
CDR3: CASSLTSGGYGYTF

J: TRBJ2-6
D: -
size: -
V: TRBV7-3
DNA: TGTGCCAGCAGGCTTTTGGGGGCCCATGGGGACTCTGGGGCCAACGTCCTGACTTTC
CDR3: CASRLLGAHGDSGANVLTF

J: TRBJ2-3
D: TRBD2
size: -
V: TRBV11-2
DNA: TGTGCCAGCAGCTTAGATTCCCGGGGGGGAGATACGCAGTATTTT
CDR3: CASSLDSRGGDTQYF

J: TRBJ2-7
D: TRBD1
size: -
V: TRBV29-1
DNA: TGCAGCGTAGGGGACAGTTACTACGAGCAGTACTTC
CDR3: CSVGDSYYEQYF

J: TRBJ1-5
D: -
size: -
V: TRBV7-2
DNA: TGTGCCAGCAGCTTACAGGGCTCGGGCAATCAGCCCCAGCATTTT
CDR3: CASSLQGSGNQPQHF

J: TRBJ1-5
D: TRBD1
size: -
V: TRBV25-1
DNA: TGTGCCAGCAGTGGACAGGGCTTACAGCCCCAGCATTTT
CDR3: CASSGQGLQPQHF

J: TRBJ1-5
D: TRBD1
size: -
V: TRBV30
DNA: TGTGCCTGGTCCCCCGGGACAGGGAATCAGCCCCAGCATTTT
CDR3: CAWSPGTGNQPQHF

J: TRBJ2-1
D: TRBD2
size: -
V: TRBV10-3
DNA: TGTGCCATCAGTGAGCCCAGCGGGATATACAATGAGCAGTTCTTC
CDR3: CAISEPSGIYNEQFF

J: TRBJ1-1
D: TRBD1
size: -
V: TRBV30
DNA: TGTGCCTGGAAGTTCAGGGGGCTGGTGAACACTGAAGCTTTCTTT
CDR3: CAWKFRGLVNTEAFF

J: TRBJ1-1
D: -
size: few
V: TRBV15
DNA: TGTGCCACCCTGGTCTCGCCAGGGCACACTGAAGCTTTCTTT
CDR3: CATLVSPGHTEAFF

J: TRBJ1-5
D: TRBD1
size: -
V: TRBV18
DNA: TGTGCCAGCGCAAGCGGACAGGGGGGCAATCAGCCCCAGCATTTT
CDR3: CASASGQGGNQPQHF

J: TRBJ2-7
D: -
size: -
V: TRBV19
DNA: TGTGCCAGTAGATCTCCCTACGAGCAGTACTTC
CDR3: CASRSPYEQYF

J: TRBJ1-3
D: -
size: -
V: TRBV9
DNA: TGTGCCAGCAGCGTAGCTAACTCGGGAGGGGTTCGCACCATATATTTT
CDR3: CASSVANSGGVRTIYF

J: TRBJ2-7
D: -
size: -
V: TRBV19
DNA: TGTGCCAGTAGCCCGACGGCGGTCTACGAGCAGTACTTC
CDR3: CASSPTAVYEQYF

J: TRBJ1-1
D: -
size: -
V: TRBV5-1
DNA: TGCGCCAGCAGTACAGGGCAACAAAACACTGAAGCTTTCTTT
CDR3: CASSTGQQNTEAFF

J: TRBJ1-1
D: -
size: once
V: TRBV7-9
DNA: TGTGCCAGCAGATTACTCCTGGAGCGGAACACTGAAGCTTTCTTT
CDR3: CASRLLLERNTEAFF

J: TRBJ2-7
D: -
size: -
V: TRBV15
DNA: TGTGCCACCAGCAGAGATCCTAGCGCTGCCTACGAGCAGTACTTC
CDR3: CATSRDPSAAYEQYF

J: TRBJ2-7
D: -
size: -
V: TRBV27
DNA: TGTGCCAGCAGTTTTAACGGGTACGAGCAGTACTTC
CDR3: CASSFNGYEQYF

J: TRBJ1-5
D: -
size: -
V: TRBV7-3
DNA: TGTGCCAGCAGCTTATTCGGGGGGACGGATCAGCCCCAGCATTTT
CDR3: CASSLFGGTDQPQHF

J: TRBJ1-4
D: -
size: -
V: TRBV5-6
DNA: TGTGCCAGCAGCTTGGCAGGACACCTTGCAACTAATGAAAAACTGTTTTTT
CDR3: CASSLAGHLATNEKLFF

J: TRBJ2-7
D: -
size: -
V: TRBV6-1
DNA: TGTGCCAGCAGAGAGCCGGGACATTGGGGATTCGGGTACTTC
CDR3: CASREPGHWGFGYF